This T cell receptor beta chain was sequenced during a study of shared clonotypes between healthy human individuals. Whole-study results and caveats: Donors were few, which limited the genetic and exposure-history diversity represented.

Genomic DNA (from each subset) was split evenly across several immunoSEQ plates. Sequencing was performed with immunoSEQ multiplex PCR; in TCRdb, only in-frame clones are kept and a portion is missing. The sample comprises roughly 500,000 clones, more than 75% of which are singletons, and about 13% rests with the top ten. The V end was cut by 0 bases, the J end by 6 bases, with 12 bases between. Germline V gene data show CDR1 as SGHTA and CDR2 as FQGNSA. The CDR3 spans 15 residues. This clone was observed a few times. Its antigen is undetermined. The sequencing sample was made of PBMCs. This chain uses TRBV7-2 with TRBJ1-5; D is possibly TRBD1 (6 bases). This TCR was sampled from a middle-aged woman in good health. Some clones in this sample may be carry-over from other donors' samples. The chain's CDR3 is CASSLAGGQGQPQHF. The CDR3 DNA sequence: TGTGCCAGCAGCTTAGCTGGGGGGCAGGGTCAGCCCCAGCATTTT. The full variable domain, completed using reference TRBV7-2 and TRBJ1-5, is GAGVSQSPSNKVTEKGKDVELRCDPISGHTALYWYRQSLGQGLEFLIYFQGNSAPDKSGLPSDRFSAERTGGSVSTLTIQRTQQEDSAVYLCASSLAGGQGQPQHFGDGTRLSIL.